This T cell receptor (beta chain) was sequenced for a study of T-cell reconstitution after alpha-beta-depleted transplantation in children. The sample holds many counts of this clonotype. The J segment lost 3 bases and the V segment lost 5 bases, leaving 8 bases of the junction unmatched. Germline lookup yields CDR1 SNHLY and CDR2 FYNNEI. CDR3 length: 15 residues. Molecular barcoding with unique molecular identifiers was used for the TCRbeta library. TCRdb processed the PCR reads anew with MiXCR; each CDR3 protein has one entry. This sample yields 600,000 to 700,000 distinct CDR3 sequences, of which approximately 15% are seen a single time; approximately 1% belongs to the top ten.

The clonotype comes from a human donor who donated a stem cell graft to a child with acute myeloid leukemia. The chain links TRBV2 to TRBJ1-1, with 8 bases aligning to TRBD1. The input for sequencing was PBMCs from the stem cell graft donor, taken from the stem cell graft. CDR3 coding DNA: TGTGCCAGCAGTCCTATGAAGACAGGGGACACTGAAGCTTTCTTT. Its translation is CASSPMKTGDTEAFF.